This T cell receptor beta chain was identified during a study of shared clonotypes between healthy human individuals. Points from the study as a whole: Donors were few, which limited the genetic and exposure-history diversity represented.

Some clones are missing from TCRdb's copy, which holds only in-frame ones; the method was immunoSEQ multiplex PCR. The sample holds 1.5 million to 2.5 million clones, about 94% seen once. Terminally differentiated effector memory CD45RA+ cells were left out of the naive CD8 fraction, which was CD45RO-negative and positively selected for CCR7. With regard to this clone: Its cognate antigen is unknown.

This CDR3 contains 13 residues. CDR1 and CDR2 (germline): MNHNS, SASEGT. Between the trimmed V and J ends, which lost 2 bases and 3 bases, there was a span of 8 bases. The TCR was taken from a man younger than 35 in good health. The specimen was naive CD8+ T cells sorted from blood. The chain links TRBV6-1 to TRBJ2-7, with D hard to call. CDR3 sequence (DNA): TGTGCCAGCAGTGAACATGTTGACTACGAGCAGTACTTC. Amino acids: CASSEHVDYEQYF.